This passage covers 5 T cell receptor beta chains from one sample sequenced in a study of cytomegalovirus exposure and HLA in healthy donors. Produced via immunoSEQ multiplex PCR; TCRdb's table is partial and in-frame only. In the table there are 150,000 to 200,000 clones, 75% to 95% of which are singletons. Sequences were obtained from PBMCs. These receptor sequences come from a woman between 18 and 30 years old in good health and CMV-seropositive.

The sample holds one count of this clone. The rearrangement links TRBV10-3 to TRBJ1-1, with 7 positions matching TRBD1. This CDR3 is built from 14 residues. V lost 5 bases, J lost 5 bases, and 8 bases stayed unmatched. Germline CDR1 is ENHRY and CDR2 is SYGVKD. CDR3 protein: CAISPATGETEAFF. The DNA of the CDR3 is TGTGCCATCAGTCCCGCCACAGGGGAGACTGAAGCTTTCTTT.

With respect to this clone: One end of the junction does not line up with germline, which may come from a read error. The chain carries TRBV5-1 and TRBJ1-2; 8 bases are a match to TRBD1. This CDR3 comprises 12 residues. Germline V gene data show CDR1 as SGHRS and CDR2 as YFSETQ. The CDR3 is CASSFRPGQAFF. The CDR3 DNA is TGCGCCAGCAGCTTTAGACCGGGACAGGCGTTCTTC.

The chain has TRBV19 and TRBJ2-7; TRBD2 aligns across 8 bases. Germline lookup yields CDR1 LNHDA and CDR2 SQIVND (reference sequence). The CDR3 has 13 residues. V lost 4 bases and J lost 2; bases outside the gene matches: 1. DNA of the CDR3: TGTGCCAGTAGTACGGGGGGGGCCTACGAGCAGTACTTC. The encoded protein is CASSTGGAYEQYF.

The gene calls are TRBV5-1 and TRBJ2-7, with TRBD1 as a possible D gene (6 bases). Trimming removed 5 bases at V and 9 bases at J, with 18 bases between. Per the germline V gene, CDR1 is SGHRS and CDR2 is YFSETQ. CDR3 length: 13 residues. Here the CDR3 reads CASRTGHEGRQYF. The CDR3 coding sequence is TGCGCCAGCAGAACGGGACACGAAGGTCGGCAGTACTTC.

The chain has TRBV29-1 and TRBJ1-5; D is possibly TRBD1 (6 bases). V lost 5 bases and J 6 bases, leaving 23 bases between the germline ends. This CDR3 comprises 16 residues. The V gene's germline CDR1 is SQVTM and CDR2 ANQGSEA. CDR3 nucleotide sequence: TGCAGCGTTTCGGAAGTAGGAGGGGGGGCAGGTCAGCCCCAGCATTTT. This sequence encodes CSVSEVGGGAGQPQHF.